Listed below are T cell receptor beta chains from one sample, sequenced in a study of blood T cell repertoires in COVID-19. The repertoire was sequenced with immunoSEQ multiplex PCR; TCRdb's copy has only in-frame clones and lacks some. The data show more than 250,000 clones, around 87% seen once. Sequenced input: PBMCs or T cells enriched from blood (not recorded which). These receptors were collected from a woman aged 25 to 39 who had recovered from COVID-19. CDR3s include the opening cysteine and the closing phenylalanine or tryptophan. D genes are given only for firm matches. Expanded clones get a size class; other rows say once, few or many, or leave the size out.

v_gene	d_gene	abundance	j_gene	CDR3nt	CDR3aa
TRBV7-6	NA	NA	TRBJ2-1	TGTGCCAGCAGCTTAGCGCTCGGGGGACGGGCCAATGAGCAGTTCTTC	CASSLALGGRANEQFF
TRBV9	NA	NA	TRBJ2-1	TGTGCCAGCAGCCTAATATCCCCCGCCTCGAGCTCCTACAATGAGCAGTTCTTC	CASSLISPASSSYNEQFF
TRBV3-1/TRBV3-2	NA	NA	TRBJ1-4	TGTGCCAGCAGCCAAGATGGGACACACGAAAAACTGTTTTTT	CASSQDGTHEKLFF
TRBV19	NA	NA	TRBJ1-3	TGTGCCAGTAGTACCGGGAGGAAGGCCCCTCCTTCTGGAAACACCATATATTTT	CASSTGRKAPPSGNTIYF
TRBV6-2/TRBV6-3	NA	once	TRBJ1-1	TGTGCCAGCAGTTACTCGACGCCGGGACATAAGAACACTGAAGCTTTCTTT	CASSYSTPGHKNTEAFF
TRBV7-2	NA	NA	TRBJ2-2	TGTGCCAGCAGCTATACAGGAATTAATTTCCCCGGGGAGCTGTTTTTT	CASSYTGINFPGELFF
TRBV7-3	NA	NA	TRBJ2-6	TGTGCCAGCAGCGCGACAGGAATTCACTCTGGGGCCAACGTCCTGACTTTC	CASSATGIHSGANVLTF
TRBV28	TRBD1	NA	TRBJ2-5	TGTGCCAGCAGACCTACAGGGGGCAGGGAGACCCAGTACTTC	CASRPTGGRETQYF
TRBV11-1	NA	once	TRBJ2-2	TGTGCCAGCAGCCCTAACCCCTCTGGCACCGGGGAGCTGTTTTTT	CASSPNPSGTGELFF
TRBV5-1	TRBD1	NA	TRBJ2-7	TGCGCCAGCAGCTTCCGGGACAGGGACCACGAGCAGTACTTC	CASSFRDRDHEQYF
TRBV18	TRBD1	few	TRBJ1-4	TGTGCCAGCTCCCGGGGACAGACAGAACTGTTTTTT	CASSRGQTELFF
TRBV10-2	TRBD1	NA	TRBJ1-2	TGCGCCAGCAGTGAGACAGGGGATGGCTACACCTTC	CASSETGDGYTF
TRBV4-2	TRBD2	NA	TRBJ2-3	TGTGCCAGCAGCCAAGGAGCGGGGGATACGCAGTATTTT	CASSQGAGDTQYF
TRBV13	NA	NA	TRBJ2-6	TGTGCCAGCCGCGGATTCTCTGGGGCCAACGTCCTGACTTTC	CASRGFSGANVLTF
TRBV4-2	NA	NA	TRBJ1-5	TGTGCCAGCAGCTCAGGGTTCTATAGCAATCAGCCCCAGCATTTT	CASSSGFYSNQPQHF
TRBV2	NA	few	TRBJ2-7	TGTGCCAGCATGACCGGGTTCTCCTACGAGCAGTACTTC	CASMTGFSYEQYF
TRBV18	TRBD2	NA	TRBJ2-1	TGTGCCAGCTCACCTTATAGCGGGTCTACTCACAATGAGCAGTTCTTC	CASSPYSGSTHNEQFF
TRBV7-8	NA	NA	TRBJ1-5	TGTGCCAGCAGCCCAGCCGGGGATCAGCCCCAGCATTTT	CASSPAGDQPQHF
TRBV6-5	NA	NA	TRBJ1-3	TGTGCCAGCAGACCCCCGACAAACCCAAACACCATATATTTT	CASRPPTNPNTIYF
TRBV10-2	NA	NA	TRBJ1-1	TGCGCCAGCAGTGATCAGGGGCCGGACACTGAAGCTTTCTTT	CASSDQGPDTEAFF
TRBV7-9	TRBD2	NA	TRBJ2-5	TGTGCCAGCAGCTCGGAGACTAGCGGGGGGTCCTGGTCTTTTCGGACCCAGTACTTC	CASSSETSGGSWSFRTQYF
TRBV28	NA	NA	TRBJ1-2	TGTGCCAGCAGTTTCTGGGCAAGGGGTGGCTACACCTTC	CASSFWARGGYTF
TRBV5-4	NA	NA	TRBJ2-5	TGTGCCAGCAGCTCCCAGGGGACCCAAGAGACCCAGTACTTC	CASSSQGTQETQYF
TRBV28	TRBD1	NA	TRBJ2-1	TGTGCCAGCAGTTCTCGACAGGGTGGTACGAATGAGCAGTTCTTC	CASSSRQGGTNEQFF
TRBV5-6	NA	NA	TRBJ2-5	TGTGCCAGCAGCTTATGGGACACCAGAGAGACCCAGTACTTC	CASSLWDTRETQYF
TRBV2	NA	NA	TRBJ2-3	TGTGCCAGCAGTGGCCCAGGGGAAGATACGCAGTATTTT	CASSGPGEDTQYF
TRBV27	NA	NA	TRBJ1-1	TGTGCCAGCAGTCCCCAGGGAAATACTGAAGCTTTCTTT	CASSPQGNTEAFF
TRBV11-3	NA	NA	TRBJ2-5	TGTGCCAGCAGCTTACGGGAGACCCAGTACTTC	CASSLRETQYF
TRBV5-1	NA	NA	TRBJ1-1	TGCGCCAGCAGCCTTGTGGAGGGAATGAACACTGAAGCTTTCTTT	CASSLVEGMNTEAFF
TRBV5-4	TRBD2	NA	TRBJ2-5	TGTGCCAGCAGCTTCAGACTAGCGGGGGGGCTAGAGACCCAGTACTTC	CASSFRLAGGLETQYF
TRBV5-6	NA	NA	TRBJ2-7	TGTGCCAGCAGCTTGGACAGGGACGAGCAGTACTTC	CASSLDRDEQYF
TRBV6-6	NA	NA	TRBJ2-7	TGTGCCAGCAGTTACTCCGGGACACTCTACGAGCAGTACTTC	CASSYSGTLYEQYF
TRBV5-4	TRBD1	once	TRBJ1-1	TGTGCCAGCAGCTTGGAGCCGGGCAGGGGGGTGAACACTGAAGCTTTCTTT	CASSLEPGRGVNTEAFF
TRBV27	TRBD2	NA	TRBJ2-1	TGTGCCAGCAGTTTATTACTAGCGGGGCACCCACAGTTCTTC	CASSLLLAGHPQFF
TRBV7-3	NA	NA	TRBJ1-1	TGTGCCAGCAGCTTTACAGGAAACACTGAAGCTTTCTTT	CASSFTGNTEAFF
TRBV6-5	NA	once	TRBJ2-1	TGTGCCAGCAGAAATTGGCCCTACAATGAGCAGTTCTTC	CASRNWPYNEQFF
TRBV6-4	TRBD1	once	TRBJ1-1	TGTGCCAGCAGTCGGACAGGGGTCGGCACTGAAGCTTTCTTT	CASSRTGVGTEAFF
TRBV21-1	NA	NA	TRBJ1-1	TGTGCCAGCAGGAAGGATGGGCCAGGGTCTATGAACACTGAAGCTTTCTTT	CASRKDGPGSMNTEAFF
TRBV19	TRBD1	NA	TRBJ2-1	TGTGCCAGTAGCCCGACAGGGAGCTCCTACAATGAGCAGTTCTTC	CASSPTGSSYNEQFF
TRBV3-1/TRBV3-2	TRBD1	NA	TRBJ1-2	TGTGCCAGCAGCCAAGGGGACAGTAGCTATGGCTACACCTTC	CASSQGDSSYGYTF
TRBV7-9	NA	NA	TRBJ1-1	TGTGCCAGCAGCTTCTATGGAATGGGGAGCACTGAAGCTTTCTTT	CASSFYGMGSTEAFF
TRBV12-3/TRBV12-4	NA	few	TRBJ1-4	TGTGCCAGCAGTCCGACAAGAGAAAAACTGTTTTTT	CASSPTREKLFF
TRBV7-9	NA	NA	TRBJ1-5	TGTGCCAGCACTGGGGGGAGCAATCAGCCCCAGCATTTT	CASTGGSNQPQHF
TRBV4-1	TRBD1	NA	TRBJ1-2	TGCGCCAGCAGCCAAGAAACGACCAGGGGGAATGGTGGCTACACCTTC	CASSQETTRGNGGYTF
TRBV6-1	TRBD2	once	TRBJ2-7	TGTGCCAGCAGTGACAGACTAGCGGGGGTCCTCCTCGAGCAGTACTTC	CASSDRLAGVLLEQYF
TRBV5-8	NA	NA	TRBJ2-1	TGTGCCAGCAGCTCAAATGGAGGGGCACTCCTACTCTCCTACAATGAGCAGTTCTTC	CASSSNGGALLLSYNEQFF
TRBV19	TRBD1	NA	TRBJ1-6	TGTGCCAGTAGTGTTGCAGGGGGCGGTTCACCCCTCCACTTT	CASSVAGGGSPLHF
TRBV27	NA	NA	TRBJ1-2	TGTGCCAGCAGTTCAGGACGGGGAAGAGATGGCTACACCTTC	CASSSGRGRDGYTF
TRBV19	NA	NA	TRBJ1-5	TGTGCCAGTAGTATAGCGGCAGGGAATGAGCAGCCCCAGCATTTT	CASSIAAGNEQPQHF
TRBV27	NA	NA	TRBJ1-2	TGTGCCAGCAGCCCGACAGGAACGGCGGGTGGCTACACCTTC	CASSPTGTAGGYTF
TRBV7-2	NA	NA	TRBJ1-3	TGTGCCAGCAGCTTAGACGCAGGGCCATCTGGAAACACCATATATTTT	CASSLDAGPSGNTIYF
TRBV28	NA	NA	TRBJ2-7	TGTGCCAGCACCCAAGGAGGGCCCTACGAGCAGTACTTC	CASTQGGPYEQYF
TRBV3-1/TRBV3-2	TRBD2	NA	TRBJ2-1	TGTGCCAGCAGCCCCCACGGGGCGGGGGGCGATTACAATGAGCAGTTCTTC	CASSPHGAGGDYNEQFF
TRBV19	TRBD1	NA	TRBJ1-4	TGTGCCAGTAGGCTCCGGGACAGGAGAAATGAAAAACTGTTTTTT	CASRLRDRRNEKLFF
TRBV7-9	NA	NA	TRBJ1-2	TGTGCCAGCAGCAAGGGCTTCGGACTTGGCTACACCTTC	CASSKGFGLGYTF
TRBV12-3/TRBV12-4	NA	NA	TRBJ1-1	TGTGCCAGCAGTGGATATGGAGGGGAAGCTTTCTTT	CASSGYGGEAFF
TRBV30	NA	once	TRBJ2-2	TGTGCCTGGAGTGTAGGGGCGGGGCCCGGGGAGCTGTTTTTT	CAWSVGAGPGELFF
TRBV3-1/TRBV3-2	TRBD1	NA	TRBJ1-2	TGTGCCAGCAGCCAAGGATATGGGACAGGGGATGGCTACACCTTC	CASSQGYGTGDGYTF